This is a list of T cell receptor beta chains from one sample in a study of T cell changes during pregnancy in multiple sclerosis. The repertoire was sequenced with immunoSEQ multiplex PCR; TCRdb's copy has only in-frame clones and lacks some. The table lists tens of thousands of clones, 85% to 95% of them singletons. Specimen: CD4+ T cells from peripheral blood mononuclear cells, collected in the first trimester of pregnancy. All receptors derive from a female donor with multiple sclerosis, enrolled in a pregnancy study. Each CDR3 is given without its conserved first and last residue. D genes are given only for firm matches.

d_call	j_call	v_call	cdr3_aa
TRBD2	TRBJ2-1	TRBV27	ATNGLAGGHGEQF
TRBD2	TRBJ2-5	TRBV7-6	ASSLGAGGTQETQY
-	TRBJ2-6	TRBV5-8	ASSLLVTTSGANVLT
-	TRBJ2-1	TRBV2	ASSMDISSYNEQF
TRBD1	TRBJ1-6	TRBV27	ASSFRDRVNPPLH
TRBD2	TRBJ2-7	TRBV7-2	ASSFVTSGEYEQY
-	TRBJ2-3	TRBV25-1	ASRGRRATDTQY
TRBD1	TRBJ1-3	TRBV5-6	ASSSSDRSGNTIY
-	TRBJ1-1	TRBV6-1	ASSEAGTHRKTEAF
TRBD1	TRBJ1-5	TRBV19	ASRQGTINQPQH
TRBD1	TRBJ1-1	TRBV25-1	ASSADRGMNTEAF
TRBD2	TRBJ2-3	TRBV7-3	ASSRSSGYNTDTQY
-	TRBJ1-2	TRBV10-2	ASSEQFRGVGGYT
-	TRBJ2-7	TRBV18	ASSPLQEAEQY
TRBD1	TRBJ2-5	TRBV9	ASSVGSRGQETQY
-	TRBJ1-1	TRBV7-3	ASSLARAEAF
-	TRBJ1-5	TRBV5-8	ASSYGRSNQPQH
TRBD1	TRBJ1-5	TRBV10-3	AISTGGASHQPQH
TRBD2	TRBJ2-3	TRBV6-6	ASSGTSGGYTDTQY
-	TRBJ2-7	TRBV19	ASSISPGTLYEQY
TRBD2	TRBJ2-5	TRBV9	ASSDSGGGQY
-	TRBJ1-6	TRBV5-6	ASSLVGALNSPLH
TRBD2	TRBJ2-3	TRBV5-1	ASSTSGGTDTQY
-	TRBJ2-7	TRBV15	ATSLWAGEQY
TRBD2	TRBJ2-1	TRBV2	ASSEKRGGAEQF
TRBD2	TRBJ2-1	TRBV18	ASSPLGLAGTNEQF
TRBD2	TRBJ2-1	TRBV5-1	ASSPYGGMRNNEQF
-	TRBJ2-2	TRBV5-8	ASSRQSVATGELF
TRBD1	TRBJ1-6	TRBV5-4	ASGVVGGDRVSPLH
-	TRBJ1-4	TRBV23-1	ASIGANATNEKLF
-	TRBJ2-1	TRBV5-1	ASRFRGTYNEQF
-	TRBJ1-2	TRBV6-1	ASSEAKYGYT
TRBD1	TRBJ2-5	TRBV30	AWSATGSGVH
TRBD1	TRBJ1-4	TRBV29-1	SVAGLTGPYEKLF
-	TRBJ2-1	TRBV30	AWSVVGGPNEQF
-	TRBJ1-3	TRBV11-2	ASSLLANSGNTIY
TRBD1	TRBJ1-1	TRBV5-4	ASSASGTGLNTEAF
TRBD2	TRBJ2-1	TRBV7-2	ASSRLAGTSYNEQF
TRBD1	TRBJ1-2	TRBV7-3	ASSLDREGGYT
TRBD1	TRBJ2-2	TRBV29-1	SVDRGNTGELF
TRBD1	TRBJ2-4	TRBV15	ATSRGQGAEGKNIQY
TRBD1	TRBJ1-2	TRBV5-6	ASSLYGPGQGASNYGYT
-	TRBJ2-3	TRBV5-4	ASSPSGGGTDTQY
TRBD2	TRBJ2-1	TRBV4-2	ASSPRKTSGGANEQF
-	TRBJ2-2	TRBV7-9	ASSLGRPGDTGELF
TRBD1	TRBJ2-5	TRBV11-3	ASSSPPGTGGTETQY
-	TRBJ2-1	TRBV6-1	ASSEIPRNEQF
-	TRBJ1-4	TRBV7-8	ASGAKSRLTTNEKLF
-	TRBJ1-2	TRBV12-5	ASGLGQNRAEGYT
-	TRBJ2-7	TRBV2	ASSSMGGHPPYEQY
-	TRBJ2-1	TRBV6-6	ASSFRVYNEQF
TRBD2	TRBJ2-3	TRBV30	AWSMLAGGGVTDTQY
-	TRBJ1-1	TRBV11-2	ASGKARFSHVNTEAF